This T cell receptor (beta chain) was obtained from a study of blood T cell repertoires in COVID-19. Background on the study: Sites across the United States, Italy and Spain contributed samples from acute and convalescent COVID-19. The analysed material was cDNA or gDNA that came from T cells, B-cell-depleted T cells, or PBMCs.

As originally analysed: Amplification from reference gene primers served as the basis for estimated nucleated cell counts. Some clones are missing from TCRdb's copy, which holds only in-frame ones; the method was immunoSEQ multiplex PCR. For V, J and clone size, that table is used; D and trimming come from the DNA. The table shows more than 200,000 clones, with around 84% occurring only once. The clonotype comes from a woman in her thirties or forties who had recovered from COVID-19. Sequences were obtained from peripheral blood.

The CDR3 coding sequence is TGTGCCAGCAGCGGGACTAGCGGGCATTCCTACGAGCAGTACTTC. Amino acids: CASSGTSGHSYEQYF. The chain links TRBV5-4 to TRBJ2-7, with TRBD2 matching over 12 bases. The length of the CDR3 is 15 residues. Trimming removed 4 bases from V and 1 base from J; junction bases left unmatched: 3. CDR1 SGHNT and CDR2 YYREEE come from the germline V gene (reference sequence).